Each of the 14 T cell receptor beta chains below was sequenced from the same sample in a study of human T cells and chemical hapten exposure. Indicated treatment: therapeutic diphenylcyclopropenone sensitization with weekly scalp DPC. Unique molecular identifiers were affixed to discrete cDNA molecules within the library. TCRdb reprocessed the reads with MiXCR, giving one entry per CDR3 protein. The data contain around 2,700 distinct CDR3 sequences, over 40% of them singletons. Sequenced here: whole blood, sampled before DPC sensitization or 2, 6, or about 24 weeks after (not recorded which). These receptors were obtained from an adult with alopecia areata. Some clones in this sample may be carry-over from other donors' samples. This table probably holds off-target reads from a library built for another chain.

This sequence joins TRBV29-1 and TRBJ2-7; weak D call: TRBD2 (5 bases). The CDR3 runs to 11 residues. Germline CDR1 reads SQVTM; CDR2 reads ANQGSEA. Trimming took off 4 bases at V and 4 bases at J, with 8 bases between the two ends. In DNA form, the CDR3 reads TGCAGCGTTGGCGAGGGATACGAGCAGTACTTC. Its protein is CSVGEGYEQYF.

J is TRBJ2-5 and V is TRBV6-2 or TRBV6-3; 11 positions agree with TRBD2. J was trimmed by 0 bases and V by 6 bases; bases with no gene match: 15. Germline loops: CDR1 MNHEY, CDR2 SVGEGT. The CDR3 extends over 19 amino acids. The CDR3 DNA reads TGTGCCAGCAGGTCCTCCGGGACTAGCGGCGAATGGTACCAAGAGACCCAGTACTTC. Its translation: CASRSSGTSGEWYQETQYF.

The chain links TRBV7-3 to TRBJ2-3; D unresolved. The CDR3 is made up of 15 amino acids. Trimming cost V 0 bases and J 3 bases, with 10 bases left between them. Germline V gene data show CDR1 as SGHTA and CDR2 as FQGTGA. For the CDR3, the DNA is TGTGCCAGCAGCTTAACAGACGTCCTTACAGATACGCAGTATTTT. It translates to CASSLTDVLTDTQYF.

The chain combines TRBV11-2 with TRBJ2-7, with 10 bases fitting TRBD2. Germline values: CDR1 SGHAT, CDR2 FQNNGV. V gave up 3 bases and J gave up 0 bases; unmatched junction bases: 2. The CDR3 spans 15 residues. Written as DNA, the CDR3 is TGTGCCAGCAGCTTTCCTAGCGGGAGCTCCTACGAGCAGTACTTC. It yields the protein CASSFPSGSSYEQYF.

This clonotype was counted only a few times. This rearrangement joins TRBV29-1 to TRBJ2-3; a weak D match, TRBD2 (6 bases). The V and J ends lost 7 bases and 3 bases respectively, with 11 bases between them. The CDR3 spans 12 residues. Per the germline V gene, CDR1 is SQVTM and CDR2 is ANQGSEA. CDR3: CSAGTQTDTQYF. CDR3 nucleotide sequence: TGCAGCGCCGGGACTCAGACAGATACGCAGTATTTT.

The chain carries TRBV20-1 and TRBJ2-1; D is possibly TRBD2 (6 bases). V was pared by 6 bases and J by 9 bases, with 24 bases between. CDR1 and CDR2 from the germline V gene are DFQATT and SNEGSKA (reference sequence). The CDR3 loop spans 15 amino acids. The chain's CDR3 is CSAQPRDWDLGEQFF. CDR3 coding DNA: TGCAGTGCCCAACCCCGGGACTGGGACCTTGGTGAGCAGTTCTTC.

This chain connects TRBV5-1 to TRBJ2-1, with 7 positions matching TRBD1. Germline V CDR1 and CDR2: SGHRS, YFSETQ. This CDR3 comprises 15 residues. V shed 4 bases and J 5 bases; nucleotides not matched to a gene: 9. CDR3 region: CASSAAGGRDNEQFF. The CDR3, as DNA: TGCGCCAGCAGCGCCGCAGGGGGACGGGACAATGAGCAGTTCTTC. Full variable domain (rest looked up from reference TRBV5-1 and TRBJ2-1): KAGVTQTPRYLIKTRGQQVTLSCSPISGHRSVSWYQQTPGQGLQFLFEYFSETQRNKGNFPGRFSGRQFSNSRSEMNVSTLELGDSALYLCASSAAGGRDNEQFFGPGTRLTVL.

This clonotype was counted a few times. In nucleotides, the CDR3 is TGTGCCAGCAGCCTGCTGAGGGCTCTTATTAATGAGCAGTTCTTC. This sequence encodes CASSLLRALINEQFF. The V call is TRBV27, the J call TRBJ2-1, with D possibly TRBD2 on 5 matching bases. V was trimmed by 6 bases and J by 7 bases, leaving 19 bases between them. Germline CDR1 reads MNHEY; CDR2 reads SMNVEV (reference sequence). The CDR3 is made up of 15 amino acids.

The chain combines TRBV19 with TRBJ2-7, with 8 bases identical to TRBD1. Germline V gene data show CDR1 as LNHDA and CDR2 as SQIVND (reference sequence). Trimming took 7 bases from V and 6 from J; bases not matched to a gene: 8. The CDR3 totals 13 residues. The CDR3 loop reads CASTPGGPTEQYF. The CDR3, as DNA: TGTGCCAGTACCCCAGGGGGCCCAACCGAGCAGTACTTC.

DNA for the CDR3: TGTGCCAGCAGCTCTGGGAGTAGCGGGGTTGAGCAGTTCTTC. Its protein is CASSSGSSGVEQFF. V usage is TRBV6-1 and J usage is TRBJ2-1; TRBD2 aligns across 8 bases. This CDR3 is 14 amino acids long. Germline V gene sequence: CDR1 MNHNS, CDR2 SASEGT. V shed 6 bases and J 9 bases; nucleotides not matched to a gene: 10.

The CDR3 here is CASRPTSGSDSRELFF. The CDR3, as DNA: TGTGCCAGCAGGCCCACTAGCGGGAGCGACTCCAGGGAGCTGTTTTTT. This chain joins TRBV2 and TRBJ2-2; 11 bases are shared with TRBD2. Germline assignment: CDR1 SNHLY and CDR2 FYNNEI. This CDR3 has 16 residues. Germline trimming cut 6 bases from V and 9 bases from J; bases unmatched to any gene: 12. The whole variable domain, filled in from reference TRBV2 and TRBJ2-2, reads EPEVTQTPSHQVTQMGQEVILRCVPISNHLYFYWYRQILGQKVEFLVSFYNNEISEKSEIFDDQFSVERPDGSNFTLKIRSTKLEDSAMYFCASRPTSGSDSRELFFGEGSRLTVL.

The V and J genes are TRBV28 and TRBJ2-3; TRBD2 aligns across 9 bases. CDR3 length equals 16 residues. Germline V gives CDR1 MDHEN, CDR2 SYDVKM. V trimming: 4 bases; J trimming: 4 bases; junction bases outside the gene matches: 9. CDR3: CASSSPSGTHPDTQYF. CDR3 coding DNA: TGTGCCAGCAGTTCCCCTAGCGGGACTCACCCAGATACGCAGTATTTT.

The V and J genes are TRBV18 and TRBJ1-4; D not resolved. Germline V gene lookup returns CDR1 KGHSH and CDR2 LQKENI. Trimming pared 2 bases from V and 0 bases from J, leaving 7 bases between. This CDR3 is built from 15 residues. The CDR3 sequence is CASSPGRATNEKLFF. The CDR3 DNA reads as TGTGCCAGCTCACCAGGACGTGCAACTAATGAAAAACTGTTTTTT.

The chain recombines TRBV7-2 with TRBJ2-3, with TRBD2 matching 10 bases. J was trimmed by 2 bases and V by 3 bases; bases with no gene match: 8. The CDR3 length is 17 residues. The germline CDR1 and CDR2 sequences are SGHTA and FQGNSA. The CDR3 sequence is CASSFQPSGRATDTQYF. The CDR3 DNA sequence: TGTGCCAGCAGCTTCCAACCCAGCGGGAGGGCCACAGATACGCAGTATTTT.